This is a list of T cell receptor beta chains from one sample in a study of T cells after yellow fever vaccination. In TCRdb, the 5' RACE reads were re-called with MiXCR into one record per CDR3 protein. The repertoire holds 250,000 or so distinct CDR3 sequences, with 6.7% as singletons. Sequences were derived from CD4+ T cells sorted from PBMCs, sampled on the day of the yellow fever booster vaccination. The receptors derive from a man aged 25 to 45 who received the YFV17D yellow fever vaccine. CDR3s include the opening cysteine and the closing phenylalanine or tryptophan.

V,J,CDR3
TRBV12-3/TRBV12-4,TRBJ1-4,CASRATGKSEKLFF
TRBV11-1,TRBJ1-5,CASSFSTGGGVGNQPQHF
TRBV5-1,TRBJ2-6,CASSSTGGPGANVLTF
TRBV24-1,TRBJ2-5,CATSEPGVGETQYF
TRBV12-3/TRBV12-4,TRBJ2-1,CASSGEAKKPFF
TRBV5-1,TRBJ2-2,CASSTNTAGELFF
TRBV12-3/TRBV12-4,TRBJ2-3,CASSFGTSGFTDTQYF
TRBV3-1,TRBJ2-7,CANYEQYF
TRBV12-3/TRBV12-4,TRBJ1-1,CASSPRGGDTEAFF
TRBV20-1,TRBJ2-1,CSASTAGGPNEQFF
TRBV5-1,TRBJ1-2,CASSGQLSYGYTF
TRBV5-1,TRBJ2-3,CASSFTVREGSTDTQYF
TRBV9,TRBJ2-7,CASSVDGRSPYEQYF
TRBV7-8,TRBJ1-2,CASSPSRNYGYTF
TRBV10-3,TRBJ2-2,CAISPGQANTGELFF
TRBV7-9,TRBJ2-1,CASSPRTGTGEQFF
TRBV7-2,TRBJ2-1,CASAVSSYNEQFF
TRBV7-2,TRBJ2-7,CASSSGEGPYEQYF
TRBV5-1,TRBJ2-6,CASSVEGPNSGANVLTF
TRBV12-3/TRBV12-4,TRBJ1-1,CASSLGLLGAKNTEAFF
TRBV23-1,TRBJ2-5,CASSQETGPHETQYF
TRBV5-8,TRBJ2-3,CASSLGTSGELTDTQYF
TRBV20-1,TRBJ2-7,CSARSDSTEQYF
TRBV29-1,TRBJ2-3,CSVVVLAGGADTQYF
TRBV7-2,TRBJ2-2,CASSLWQEGELFF
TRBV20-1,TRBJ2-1,CSASRSASSDEQFF
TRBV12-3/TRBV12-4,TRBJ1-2,CASRYQTSDGYTF
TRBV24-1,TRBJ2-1,CATSHPLAGEDNEQFF
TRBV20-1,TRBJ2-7,CSARWGGTWNEQYF
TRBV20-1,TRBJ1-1,CSASALGGLNTEAFF
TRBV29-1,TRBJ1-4,CSVTSRDTEKLFF
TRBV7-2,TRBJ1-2,CASSATGGAYGYTF
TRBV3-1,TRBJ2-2,CASSPRGAGEYTGELFF
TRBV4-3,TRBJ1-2,CASSHQGAGGYGYTF
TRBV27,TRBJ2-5,CASSFYGGRPLRETQYF
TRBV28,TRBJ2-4,CASSLWGNIQYF